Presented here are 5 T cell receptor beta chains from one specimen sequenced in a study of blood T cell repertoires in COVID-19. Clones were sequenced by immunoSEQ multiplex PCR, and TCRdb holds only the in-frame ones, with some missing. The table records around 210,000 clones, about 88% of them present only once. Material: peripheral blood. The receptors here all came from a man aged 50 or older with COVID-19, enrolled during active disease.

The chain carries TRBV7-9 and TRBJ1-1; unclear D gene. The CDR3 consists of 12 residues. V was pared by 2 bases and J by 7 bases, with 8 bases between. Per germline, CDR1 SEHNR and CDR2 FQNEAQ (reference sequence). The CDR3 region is CASSLLRSEAFF. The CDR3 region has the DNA TGTGCCAGCAGCTTACTTAGGAGTGAAGCTTTCTTT.

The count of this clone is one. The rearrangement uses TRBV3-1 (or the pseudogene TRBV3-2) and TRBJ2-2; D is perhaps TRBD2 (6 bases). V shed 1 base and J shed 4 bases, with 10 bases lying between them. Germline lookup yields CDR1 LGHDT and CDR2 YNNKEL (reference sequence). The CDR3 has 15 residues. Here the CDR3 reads CASSQVGLSTGELFF. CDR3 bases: TGTGCCAGCAGCCAAGTGGGACTTAGCACCGGGGAGCTGTTTTTT.

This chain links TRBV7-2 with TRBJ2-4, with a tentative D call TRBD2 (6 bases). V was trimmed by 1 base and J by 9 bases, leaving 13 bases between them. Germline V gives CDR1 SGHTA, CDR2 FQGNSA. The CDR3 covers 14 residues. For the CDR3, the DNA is TGTGCCAGCAGCTTAGGCGGGGCATCAGCCATTCAGTACTTC. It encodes CASSLGGASAIQYF.

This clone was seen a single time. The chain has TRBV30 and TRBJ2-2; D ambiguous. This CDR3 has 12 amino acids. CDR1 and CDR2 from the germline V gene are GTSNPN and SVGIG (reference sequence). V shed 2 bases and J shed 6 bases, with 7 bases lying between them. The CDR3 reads CAWSKFSGELFF. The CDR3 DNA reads TGTGCCTGGAGTAAATTCTCCGGGGAGCTGTTTTTT.

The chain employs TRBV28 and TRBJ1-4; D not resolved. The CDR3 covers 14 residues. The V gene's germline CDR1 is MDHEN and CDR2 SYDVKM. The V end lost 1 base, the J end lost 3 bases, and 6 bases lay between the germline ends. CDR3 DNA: TGTGCCAGCAGTTTATTGGGCCCTAATGAAAAACTGTTTTTT. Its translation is CASSLLGPNEKLFF.